These 17 T cell receptor beta chains came from one sample sequenced in a study of blood T cell repertoires in COVID-19. TCRdb's copy holds only in-frame clones and misses some; the assay was immunoSEQ multiplex PCR. This table has 400,000 to 450,000 clones, 70% to 90% appearing once. The sequenced sample consisted of peripheral blood. The source is a man between 18 and 35 years old with COVID-19, enrolled during active disease.

This chain uses TRBV2 with TRBJ2-3; 7 bases match TRBD2. V lost 6 bases to trimming and J lost 2 bases; unmatched junction nucleotides: 5. The V gene's germline CDR1 is SNHLY and CDR2 FYNNEI. The CDR3 runs to 14 residues. CDR3: CASSTSAYTDTQYF. CDR3 bases: TGTGCCAGCAGCACTAGCGCGTACACAGATACGCAGTATTTT.

The rearrangement links TRBV27 to TRBJ2-2, with D possibly being TRBD2 (6 bases). This CDR3 region has 16 residues. Germline CDR1 and CDR2: MNHEY and SMNVEV (reference sequence). V shed 11 bases and J shed 4 bases, with 23 bases lying between them. CDR3 DNA: TGTGCCGCCTGGCGGCCTACCCCGGAGGGCACCGGGGAGCTGTTTTTT. Translating it yields CAAWRPTPEGTGELFF.

V gene TRBV9 combines with J gene TRBJ2-7, with 8 bases matching TRBD2. CDR1 SGDLS and CDR2 YYNGEE come from the germline V gene. This CDR3 region has 14 residues. After removal of 0 bases from V and 3 bases from J, the junction contained 2 bases not matched to a gene. CDR3 in amino acids: CASSVGAGDYEQYF. As DNA, the CDR3 is TGTGCCAGCAGCGTAGGAGCGGGAGACTACGAGCAGTACTTC.

The rearrangement joins TRBV7-9 to TRBJ2-2, with 16 bases lining up with TRBD2. This CDR3 region has 17 residues. V was clipped by 8 bases and J by 3 bases; unmatched bases: 6. Germline CDR1 and CDR2: SEHNR and FQNEAQ (reference sequence). As DNA, the CDR3 is TGTGCCAGCTACGGGACTAGCGGGAGGGCCGACACCGGGGAGCTGTTTTTT. As protein: CASYGTSGRADTGELFF.

The chain uses TRBV6-6 and TRBJ2-2; possibly TRBD2 for D (6 bases). This CDR3 contains 14 residues. V was shortened by 7 bases and J by 2 bases, with 11 bases between the two germline ends. The germline V gene encodes CDR1 MNHNY and CDR2 SVGAGI (reference sequence). CDR3 region: CASKGTFNTGELFF. CDR3 DNA sequence: TGTGCCAGCAAAGGGACTTTTAACACCGGGGAGCTGTTTTTT.

The V gene is TRBV3-1 (or the pseudogene TRBV3-2), the J gene TRBJ1-2, with 7 bases that match TRBD1. The CDR3 runs to 16 residues. V was clipped by 0 bases and J by 5 bases; unmatched bases: 9. CDR1 is LGHDT, CDR2 YNNKEL, per germline (reference sequence). CDR3 coding DNA: TGTGCCAGCAGCCAAGAGCTGACAGGGCGGCGATATGGCTACACCTTC. This codes for CASSQELTGRRYGYTF.

The V call is TRBV12-3 or TRBV12-4, the J call TRBJ1-1; the D is unclear. This CDR3 comprises 13 residues. The V gene lost 3 bases and the J gene lost 3 bases, with 8 bases spanning the gap. CDR3 in DNA: TGTGCCAGCAGTTTCTCTGCGTACACTGAAGCTTTCTTT. It encodes CASSFSAYTEAFF.

This chain links TRBV5-5 with TRBJ1-2, with D perhaps TRBD1 (5 bases). Germline loops: CDR1 SGHKS, CDR2 YYEKEE (reference sequence). The CDR3 has 14 amino acids. V was trimmed by 5 bases and J by 0 bases, leaving 11 bases between them. Here the CDR3 reads CASSLDSPNYGYTF. For the CDR3, the DNA is TGTGCCAGCAGTTTAGACAGTCCTAACTATGGCTACACCTTC. Filled out from reference TRBV5-5 and TRBJ1-2, the complete variable domain reads DAGVTQSPTHLIKTRGQQVTLRCSPISGHKSVSWYQQVLGQGPQFIFQYYEKEERGRGNFPDRFSARQFPNYSSELNVNALLLGDSALYLCASSLDSPNYGYTFGSGTRLTVV.

V and J are TRBV11-3 and TRBJ2-3, with TRBD2 matching 8 bases. The CDR3 loop spans 14 amino acids. J lost 2 bases, V lost 3 bases, and 1 base had no gene match. Germline V lookup: CDR1 SGHNT, CDR2 YENEEA. CDR3 residues: CASSFSGDTDTQYF. The CDR3 nucleotides are TGTGCCAGCAGCTTTAGCGGGGACACAGATACGCAGTATTTT.

This clone turned up a few times. V gene TRBV6-5 combines with J gene TRBJ1-5; D unclear. This CDR3 spans 12 amino acids. Looked up from germline, CDR1 is MNHEY and CDR2 is SVGAGI. Trimming took 7 bases from V and 5 from J, leaving 9 bases between them. The CDR3 loop reads CASKLKDQPQHF. The DNA of the CDR3 is TGTGCCAGCAAACTGAAAGATCAGCCCCAGCATTTT.

The chain links TRBV15 to TRBJ2-1, with 8 bases identical to TRBD2. The CDR3 consists of 16 residues. The J segment lost 4 bases and the V segment lost 3 bases, leaving 8 bases of the junction unmatched. In germline, CDR1 is LNHNV, CDR2 YYDKDF (reference sequence). The DNA for the CDR3 is TGTGCCACCAGCAGCTTTAATAGCGGGGAATACAATGAGCAGTTCTTC. Translating it yields CATSSFNSGEYNEQFF. Full variable domain (missing parts from reference TRBV15 and TRBJ2-1): DAMVIQNPRYQVTQFGKPVTLSCSQTLNHNVMYWYQQKSSQAPKLLFHYYDKDFNNEADTPDNFQSRRPNTSFCFLDIRSPGLGDTAMYLCATSSFNSGEYNEQFFGPGTRLTVL.

The table lists this clone with a count of one. The V and J genes are TRBV15 and TRBJ2-7, with 7 bases fitting TRBD1. The V gene's germline CDR1 is LNHNV and CDR2 YYDKDF (reference sequence). The CDR3 length is 14 residues. The junction had 4 bases not matched to a gene; V was cut back by 5 bases and J by 0 bases. The CDR3 loop reads CATSLGDSSYEQYF. Here the CDR3 DNA reads TGTGCCACCAGCTTAGGGGACAGCTCCTACGAGCAGTACTTC. The whole variable domain, filled in from reference TRBV15 and TRBJ2-7, reads DAMVIQNPRYQVTQFGKPVTLSCSQTLNHNVMYWYQQKSSQAPKLLFHYYDKDFNNEADTPDNFQSRRPNTSFCFLDIRSPGLGDTAMYLCATSLGDSSYEQYFGPGTRLTVT.

The V and J genes are TRBV24-1 and TRBJ2-2; a weak D match, TRBD1 (7 bases). Germline CDR1 KGHDR, CDR2 SFDVKD. The CDR3 consists of 17 residues. V lost 3 bases and J 5 bases, leaving 18 bases between the germline ends. The CDR3 DNA is TGTGCCACCAGTGATCCTTGGAGGCAGGGGGGAACCGGGGAGCTGTTTTTT. Protein sequence: CATSDPWRQGGTGELFF.

The rearrangement uses TRBV11-3 and TRBJ2-1, with 9 bases aligning to TRBD2. Losses at the gene ends were 1 base for V and 5 bases for J; bases not matched to a gene: 12. This CDR3 is built from 18 residues. CDR1 is SGHNT and CDR2 is YENEEA in the germline V gene. The CDR3 DNA reads TGTGCCAGCAGCTTAGGAACCCGGGCTAGCGGGGCACACAATGAGCAGTTCTTC. Residues: CASSLGTRASGAHNEQFF.

This clone was counted a few times. CDR3 DNA sequence: TGTGCCAGCTTTGGTAGACAGTATGAAGCTTTCTTT. It yields the protein CASFGRQYEAFF. This chain uses TRBV6-5 with TRBJ1-1, with D possibly being TRBD1 (5 bases). V dropped 8 bases and J dropped 7 bases, with 14 bases sitting between them. The CDR3 covers 12 residues. Germline CDR1 is MNHEY and CDR2 is SVGAGI.

CDR3 region: CASSLVGGFNEKLFF. The DNA for the CDR3 is TGCGCCAGCAGCTTGGTTGGGGGCTTCAATGAAAAACTGTTTTTT. V usage is TRBV5-1 and J usage is TRBJ1-4; possibly TRBD1 for D (6 bases). CDR3 length equals 15 residues. Trimming left V 0 bases short and J 5 bases short, with 11 bases between. Germline assignment: CDR1 SGHRS and CDR2 YFSETQ.

This clone was counted once. The chain is built from TRBV5-1 and TRBJ1-1; maybe TRBD1 (6 bases). The CDR3 covers 15 residues. Trimming pared 0 bases from V and 4 bases from J, leaving 13 bases between. Germline V gene data show CDR1 as SGHRS and CDR2 as YFSETQ. The CDR3 DNA is TGCGCCAGCAGCTTGGGAGGGACAACGCGCACTGAAGCTTTCTTT. This codes for CASSLGGTTRTEAFF.